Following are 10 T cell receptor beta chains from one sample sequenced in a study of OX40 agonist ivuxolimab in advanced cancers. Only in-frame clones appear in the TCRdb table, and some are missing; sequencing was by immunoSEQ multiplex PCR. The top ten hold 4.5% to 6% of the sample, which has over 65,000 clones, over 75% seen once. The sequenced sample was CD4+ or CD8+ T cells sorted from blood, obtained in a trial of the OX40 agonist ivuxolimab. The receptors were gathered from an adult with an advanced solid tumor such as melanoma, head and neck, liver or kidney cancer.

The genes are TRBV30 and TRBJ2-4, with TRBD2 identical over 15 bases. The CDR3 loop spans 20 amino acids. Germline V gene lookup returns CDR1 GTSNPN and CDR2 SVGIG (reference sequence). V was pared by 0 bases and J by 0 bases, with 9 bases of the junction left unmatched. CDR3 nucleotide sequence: TGTGCCTGGAGTGTTGGTTGGACTAGCGGGAGGGCTCTAGCCAAAAACATTCAGTACTTC. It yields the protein CAWSVGWTSGRALAKNIQYF.

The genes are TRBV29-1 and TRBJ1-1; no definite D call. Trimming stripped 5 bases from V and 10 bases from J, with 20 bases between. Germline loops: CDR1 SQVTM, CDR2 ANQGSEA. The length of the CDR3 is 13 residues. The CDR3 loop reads CSVRGGGSDVAFF. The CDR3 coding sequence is TGCAGCGTTCGTGGCGGTGGGTCCGACGTAGCTTTCTTT. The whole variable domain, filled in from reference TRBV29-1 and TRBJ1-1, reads SAVISQKPSRDICQRGTSLTIQCQVDSQVTMMFWYRQQPGQSLTLIATANQGSEATYESGFVIDKFPISRPNLTFSTLTVSNMSPEDSSIYLCSVRGGGSDVAFFGQGTRLTVV.

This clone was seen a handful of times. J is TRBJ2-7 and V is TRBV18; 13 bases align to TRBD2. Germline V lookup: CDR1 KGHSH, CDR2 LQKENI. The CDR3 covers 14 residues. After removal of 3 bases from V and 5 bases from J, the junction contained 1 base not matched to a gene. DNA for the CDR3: TGTGCCAGCTCACCGACTAGCGGGAGGAACGAGCAGTACTTC. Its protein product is CASSPTSGRNEQYF.

The CDR3 sequence is CASSLEGADRGPTPGEQYV. In nucleotides, the CDR3 is TGTGCCAGCAGCTTAGAGGGGGCGGACAGGGGGCCGACCCCTGGGGAGCAGTACGTC. The chain is built from TRBV11-1 and TRBJ2-7; 11 bases are shared with TRBD1. From germline, CDR1 is SGHAT and CDR2 FQDESV (reference sequence). The CDR3 loop spans 19 amino acids. J was trimmed by 7 bases and V by 1 base; bases with no gene match: 18.

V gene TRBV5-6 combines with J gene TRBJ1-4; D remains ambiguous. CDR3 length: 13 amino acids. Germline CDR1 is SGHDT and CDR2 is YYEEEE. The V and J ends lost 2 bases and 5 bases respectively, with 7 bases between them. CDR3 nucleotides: TGTGCCAGCAGCTTTCAAGTCAATGAAAAACTGTTTTTT. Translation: CASSFQVNEKLFF. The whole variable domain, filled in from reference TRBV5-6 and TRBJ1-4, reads DAGVTQSPTHLIKTRGQQVTLRCSPKSGHDTVSWYQQALGQGPQFIFQYYEEEERQRGNFPDRFSGHQFPNYSSELNVNALLLGDSALYLCASSFQVNEKLFFGSGTQLSVL.

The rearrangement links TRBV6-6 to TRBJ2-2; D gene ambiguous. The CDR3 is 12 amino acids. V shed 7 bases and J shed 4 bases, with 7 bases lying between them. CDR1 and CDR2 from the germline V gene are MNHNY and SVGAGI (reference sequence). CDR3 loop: CASKSATGELFF. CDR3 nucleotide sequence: TGTGCCAGCAAGAGTGCCACCGGGGAGCTGTTTTTT.

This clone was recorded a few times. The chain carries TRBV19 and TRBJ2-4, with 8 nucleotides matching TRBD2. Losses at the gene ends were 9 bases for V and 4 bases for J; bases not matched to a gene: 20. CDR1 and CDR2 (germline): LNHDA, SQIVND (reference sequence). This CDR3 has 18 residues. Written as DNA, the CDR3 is TGTGCCAGCCGGCCCGCGGGACTAGTGGCCCCCGAGAAAAACATTCAGTACTTC. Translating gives CASRPAGLVAPEKNIQYF.

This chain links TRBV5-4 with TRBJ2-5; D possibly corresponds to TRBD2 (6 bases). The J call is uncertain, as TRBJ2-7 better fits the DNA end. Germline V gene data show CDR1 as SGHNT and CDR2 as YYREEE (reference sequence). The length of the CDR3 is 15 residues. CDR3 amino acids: CASSLEVGRSYEQYF. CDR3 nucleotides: TGTGCCAGCAGCTTGGAAGTGGGGAGGTCCTACGAGCAGTACTTC.

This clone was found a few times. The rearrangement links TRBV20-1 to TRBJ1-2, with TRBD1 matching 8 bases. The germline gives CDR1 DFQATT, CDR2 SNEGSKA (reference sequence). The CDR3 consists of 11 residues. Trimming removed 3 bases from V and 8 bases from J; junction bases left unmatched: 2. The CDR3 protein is CSARDREGYTF. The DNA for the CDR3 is TGCAGTGCTAGGGACAGGGAAGGCTACACCTTC.

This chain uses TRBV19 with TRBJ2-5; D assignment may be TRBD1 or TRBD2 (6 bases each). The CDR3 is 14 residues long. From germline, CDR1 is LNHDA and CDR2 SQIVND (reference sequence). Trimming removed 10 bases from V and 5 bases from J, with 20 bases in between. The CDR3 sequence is CATRRGSTGETQYF. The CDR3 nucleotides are TGTGCCACCCGCCGGGGGTCAACAGGGGAGACCCAGTACTTC.